This TCR beta chain was profiled in a study of blood T cell repertoires in COVID-19. Overall study context: The United States, Italy and Spain were the sources of the acute and convalescent COVID-19 samples.

Germline assignment: CDR1 SNHLY and CDR2 FYNNEI. V was trimmed by 2 bases and J by 8 bases, leaving 15 bases between them. The CDR3 is made up of 14 amino acids. The protocol was immunoSEQ multiplex PCR, while the TCRdb copy is restricted to in-frame clones and leaves out a portion. In the table there are 310,000 or so clones, more than 80% of which are singletons. Which cohort a participant joined came from the clinical history participants gave. Two consecutive negative NP/OP PCR tests, clearance, or resolved symptoms defined Cohort 3 recovery. The clonotype originates from a young woman who had recovered from COVID-19. The V call is TRBV2, the J call TRBJ1-2, with a possible D match to TRBD1 (6 bases). Sequenced: PBMCs or T cells enriched from blood (not recorded which). The CDR3: CASSENPSRGGYTF. The CDR3 region has the DNA TGTGCCAGCAGTGAAAACCCTAGCAGGGGAGGCTACACCTTC.